This T cell receptor (beta chain) came from a study of cytomegalovirus exposure and HLA in healthy donors. Study-wide points: Cytomegalovirus association was listed for 150 or so TCR beta chains. Later analysis associated a missense DCLRE1C variant with TCR beta V- and J-gene trimming.

There are many counts of this clone. Its antigen is still unknown. V lost 4 bases, J lost 8 bases, and 9 bases stayed unmatched. This CDR3 comprises 14 residues. Per germline, CDR1 SGHNT and CDR2 YYREEE (reference sequence). PCR amplification relied on 60 Vbeta primers (plus 13 Jbeta primers). This table comes from immunoSEQ multiplex PCR, and its TCRdb copy is limited to in-frame clones, with some not included. The data contain approximately 150,000 clones, around 82% of them singletons. Sequenced sample: PBMCs. V usage is TRBV5-4 and J usage is TRBJ1-2, with 9 bases fitting TRBD1. The sequence derives from a female donor in good health and CMV-seronegative. The CDR3: CASSPIQGAGGYTF. In DNA, the CDR3 is TGTGCCAGCAGCCCCATACAGGGGGCCGGAGGCTACACCTTC.